This T cell receptor beta chain is drawn from a study of neurological immune-mediated disorders. Findings and limits, study-wide: HTLV-1-associated myelopathy displayed the greatest TCR clonal expansion, and multiple sclerosis exhibited the smallest, lower than that of healthy controls.

The output of every sequencing run exceeded 170 million TCR-beta sequences, derived from 15-18 subjects. TCRdb redid the calling of the 5' RACE reads with MiXCR, one entry per CDR3 protein. The sample includes around 30,000 distinct CDR3 sequences, about 4% of them seen just once. This clonotype was recorded many times. The antigen is unknown. The junction does not match germline at one end; this may be a read error. Per germline, CDR1 SQVTM and CDR2 ANQGSEA. The CDR3 runs 11 residues. The receptor was derived from a middle-aged woman in good health. Source material: CD4+ T cells from blood. The chain recombines TRBV29-1 with TRBJ2-5, with D perhaps TRBD1 (5 bases). The CDR3 coding sequence is TGCAGCGTTGATTCGTTTGGGGCGCAGATCTTC. This gives the protein CSVDSFGAQIF.